This passage covers 6 T cell receptor beta chains from one sample sequenced in a study of post-analysis software for immune sequencing data. Whole-study results and caveats: In patients, TRBV5-6, TRBV5-1 and TRBV20-1 belonged to roughly five TRBV segments found more frequently than in controls.

Built from TCR beta cDNA, the libraries had unique molecular identifiers in them. Each CDR3 protein gets one entry after TCRdb re-called the PCR reads with MiXCR. The sample has approximately 350,000 distinct CDR3 sequences, roughly 35% seen once; the top ten hold around 15%. These TCRs' antigens remain unknown. Sequenced input: blood. The receptors come from a girl aged 5-17 years with multiple sclerosis.

This clonotype was counted many times. The gene calls are TRBV5-6 and TRBJ1-1, with a tentative D call TRBD1 (6 bases). The CDR3 has 13 residues. Germline loops: CDR1 SGHDT, CDR2 YYEEEE. Trimming pared 4 bases from V and 6 bases from J, leaving 13 bases between. The CDR3 DNA is TGTGCCAGCAGCAGAGAGAACAGGGCTGAAGCTTTCTTT. Encoded protein: CASSRENRAEAFF.

The V and J genes are TRBV5-1 and TRBJ1-2; unclear D gene. From germline, CDR1 is SGHRS and CDR2 YFSETQ. V lost 4 bases and J lost 0, with 7 bases in between. This CDR3 is built from 13 residues. This CDR3 is CASSQVTNYGYTF. CDR3 bases: TGCGCCAGCAGCCAAGTAACTAACTATGGCTACACCTTC.

This clonotype occurred many times. This chain joins TRBV6-2 or TRBV6-3 and TRBJ2-1; 8 bases match TRBD2. The CDR3 is 15 amino acids. Germline CDR1 reads MNHEY; CDR2 reads SVGEGT. Trimming cost V 6 bases and J 6 bases; bases outside gene matches: 10. The CDR3 nucleotides are TGTGCCAGCAGCCCGCTGGGACTAGGGGGCAATGAGCAGTTCTTC. Translated, it gives CASSPLGLGGNEQFF.

The chain is built from TRBV6-6 and TRBJ2-7, with no clear D. The germline V and J ends were trimmed by 6 bases and 5 bases, with 11 bases remaining between them. This CDR3 is 12 amino acids long. The germline CDR1 and CDR2 sequences are MNHNY and SVGAGI (reference sequence). The chain's CDR3 is CASRAVSDEQYF. CDR3 nucleotides: TGTGCCAGCAGAGCAGTGAGCGACGAGCAGTACTTC.

A few counts support this clonotype. One end of the junction varies from germline; a read error may be responsible. The chain uses TRBV7-7 and TRBJ2-2, with unresolved D. This CDR3 has 15 amino acids. Germline V gene sequence: CDR1 SSHAT, CDR2 FNYEAQ (reference sequence). CDR3: CASSLVAGLTGELFF. The DNA for the CDR3 is TGTGCTAGCAGCTTAGTAGCCGGGCTCACCGGGGAGCTGTTTTTT.

A note on this clonotype: Since the CDR3 does not end with the conserved phenylalanine or tryptophan, this likely comes from a read error. V and J are TRBV7-6 and TRBJ1-2, with D unclear. The V gene lost 3 bases and the J gene lost 7 bases, with 3 bases spanning the gap. There are 10 residues in the CDR3. Germline CDR1 reads SGHVS; CDR2 reads FNYEAQ. The CDR3 region is CASSFSGYTC. The DNA of the CDR3 is TGTGCCAGCAGCTTCTCTGGCTACACCTGC.